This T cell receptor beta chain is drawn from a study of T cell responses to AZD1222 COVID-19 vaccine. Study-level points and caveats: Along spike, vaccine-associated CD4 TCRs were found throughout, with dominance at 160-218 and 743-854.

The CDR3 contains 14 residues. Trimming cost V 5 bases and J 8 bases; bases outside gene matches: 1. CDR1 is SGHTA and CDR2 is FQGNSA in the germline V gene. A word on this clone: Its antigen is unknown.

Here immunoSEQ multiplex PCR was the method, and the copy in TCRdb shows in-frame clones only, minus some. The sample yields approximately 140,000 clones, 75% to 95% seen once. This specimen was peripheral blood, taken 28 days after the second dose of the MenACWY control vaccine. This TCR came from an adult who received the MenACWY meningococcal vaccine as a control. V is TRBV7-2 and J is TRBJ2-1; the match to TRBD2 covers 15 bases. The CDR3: CASSRTSGRDEQFF. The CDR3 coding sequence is TGTGCCAGCAGCCGGACTAGCGGGAGGGATGAGCAGTTCTTC.